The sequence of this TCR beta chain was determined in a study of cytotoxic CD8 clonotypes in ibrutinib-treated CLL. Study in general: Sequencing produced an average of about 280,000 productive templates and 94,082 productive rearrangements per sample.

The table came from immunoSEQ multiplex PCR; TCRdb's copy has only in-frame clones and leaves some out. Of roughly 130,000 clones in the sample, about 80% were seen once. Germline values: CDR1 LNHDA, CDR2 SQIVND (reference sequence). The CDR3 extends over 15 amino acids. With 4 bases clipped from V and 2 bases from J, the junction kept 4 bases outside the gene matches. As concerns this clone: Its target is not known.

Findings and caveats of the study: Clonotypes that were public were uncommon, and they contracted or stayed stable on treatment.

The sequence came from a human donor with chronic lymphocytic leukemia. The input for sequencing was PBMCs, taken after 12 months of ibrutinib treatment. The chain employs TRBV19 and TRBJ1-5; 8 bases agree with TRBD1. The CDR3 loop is CASSSLDRGNQPQHF. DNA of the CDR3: TGTGCCAGTAGTAGCTTGGACAGGGGCAATCAGCCCCAGCATTTT.